This paragraph reports one T cell receptor (beta chain). Its specificity is unknown. This sample is part of a study of post-analysis software for immune sequencing data. The study, taken as a whole, reports: Five TRBV segments were significantly more frequent in patients than in controls. TRBV5-6, TRBV5-1 and TRBV20-1 were among these segments. Controls had significantly higher normalized Chao1 diversity than multiple sclerosis patients. By F measure, samples from a shared preparation batch strongly co-clustered.

CDR1 and CDR2 from the germline V gene are SQVTM and ANQGSEA. The ends were cut back, 1 base at V and 4 bases at J, with 7 bases in the middle. CDR3 length: 12 amino acids. Presence of unique molecular identifiers characterized the TCR beta cDNA libraries. cDNA molecules numbering about 470,000 came from approximately 1 to 10 million T cells. TCRdb reanalysed the PCR reads using MiXCR and keeps one entry per CDR3 protein. The sample lists around 770,000 distinct CDR3 sequences, about 45% occurring once. The chain uses TRBV29-1 and TRBJ2-5; D call uncertain. The origin of this receptor is a girl aged 5 to 17 with multiple sclerosis. Sequenced material: blood. For the CDR3, the DNA is TGCAGCGTTGAAGCGGGCGGAGAGACCCAGTACTTC. This sequence encodes CSVEAGGETQYF.